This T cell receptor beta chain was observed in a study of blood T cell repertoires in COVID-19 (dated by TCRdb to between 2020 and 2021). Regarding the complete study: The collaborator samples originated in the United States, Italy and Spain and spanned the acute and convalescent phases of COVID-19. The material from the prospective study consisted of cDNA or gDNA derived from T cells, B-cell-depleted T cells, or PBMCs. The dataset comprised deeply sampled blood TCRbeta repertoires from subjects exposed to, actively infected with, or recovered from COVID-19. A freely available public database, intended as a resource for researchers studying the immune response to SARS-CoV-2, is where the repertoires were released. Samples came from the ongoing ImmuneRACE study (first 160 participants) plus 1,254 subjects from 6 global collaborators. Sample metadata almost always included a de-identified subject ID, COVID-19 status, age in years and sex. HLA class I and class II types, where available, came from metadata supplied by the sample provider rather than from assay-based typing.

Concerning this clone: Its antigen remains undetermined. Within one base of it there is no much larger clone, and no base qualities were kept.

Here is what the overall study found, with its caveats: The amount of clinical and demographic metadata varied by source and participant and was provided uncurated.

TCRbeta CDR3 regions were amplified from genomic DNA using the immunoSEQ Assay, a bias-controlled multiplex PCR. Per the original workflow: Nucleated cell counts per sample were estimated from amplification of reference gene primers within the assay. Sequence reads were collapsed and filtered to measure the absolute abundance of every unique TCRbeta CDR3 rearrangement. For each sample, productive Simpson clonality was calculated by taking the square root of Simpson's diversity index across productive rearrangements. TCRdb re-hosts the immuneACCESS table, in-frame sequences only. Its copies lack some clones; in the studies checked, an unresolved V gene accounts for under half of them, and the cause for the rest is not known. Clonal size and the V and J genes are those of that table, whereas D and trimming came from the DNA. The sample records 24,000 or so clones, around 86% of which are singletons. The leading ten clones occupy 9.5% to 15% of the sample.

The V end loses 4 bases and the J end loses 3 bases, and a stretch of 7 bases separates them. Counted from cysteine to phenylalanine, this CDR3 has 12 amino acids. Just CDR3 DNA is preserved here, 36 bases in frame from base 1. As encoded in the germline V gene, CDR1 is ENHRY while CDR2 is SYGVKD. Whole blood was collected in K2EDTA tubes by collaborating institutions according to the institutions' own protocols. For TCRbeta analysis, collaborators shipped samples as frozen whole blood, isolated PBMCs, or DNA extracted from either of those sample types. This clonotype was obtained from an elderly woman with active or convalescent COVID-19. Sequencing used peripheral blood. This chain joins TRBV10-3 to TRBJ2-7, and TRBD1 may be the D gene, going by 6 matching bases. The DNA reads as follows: TGTGCCATCAGTGTAGGGGGCTACGAGCAGTACTTC. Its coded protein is CAISVGGYEQYF.